The 30 T cell receptor beta chains listed next were all sequenced from one sample in a study of blood T cells in healthy people across ages. It was with a sample-barcoded 5' primer and a J-beta primer mix that a second PCR of about 6 to 11 cycles was run. TCRdb passed the 5' RACE reads through MiXCR, listing each CDR3 protein once. The sample lists around 1,900,000 distinct CDR3 sequences; approximately 39% were seen once. The sequenced material came from blood. These receptors originate from a human donor in good health.

This clonotype came up many times. The V call is TRBV28, the J call TRBJ2-7; D possibly corresponds to TRBD1 (5 bases). The CDR3 contains 14 residues. CDR1 and CDR2 from the germline V gene are MDHEN and SYDVKM. Trimming removed 6 bases from V and 1 base from J, with 13 bases in between. CDR3 protein: CASSLRGPSYEQYF. The CDR3 DNA is TGTGCCAGCAGCCTTAGGGGCCCTTCCTACGAGCAGTACTTC.

This chain connects TRBV20-1 to TRBJ1-4; 8 bases match TRBD1. Per germline, CDR1 DFQATT and CDR2 SNEGSKA (reference sequence). J lost 8 bases, V lost 6 bases, and 14 bases had no gene match. The CDR3 covers 15 residues. DNA for the CDR3: TGCAGTGCCTGCAAGACGGACAGGGAGGGGGAAAAACTGTTTTTT. The encoded protein is CSACKTDREGEKLFF.

The chain uses TRBV11-3 and TRBJ2-3; D call uncertain. CDR3 length: 15 residues. V was shortened by 0 bases and J by 3 bases, with 10 bases between the two germline ends. Germline CDR1 reads SGHNT; CDR2 reads YENEEA. CDR3 bases: TGTGCCAGCAGCTTAGATCCCGCGCGAACAGATACGCAGTATTTT. It encodes CASSLDPARTDTQYF.

For the CDR3, the DNA is TGTGCCAGCAGCTTAGTCGTTACTAGCGGGGCTCAGTTCTTC. Translating gives CASSLVVTSGAQFF. The chain recombines TRBV7-9 with TRBJ2-1, with 10 positions matching TRBD2. The CDR3 contains 14 residues. Germline trimming cut 1 base from V and 13 bases from J; bases unmatched to any gene: 7. The germline V gene encodes CDR1 SEHNR and CDR2 FQNEAQ (reference sequence).

This clonotype was seen a handful of times. At one of its ends the junction is not consistent with the germline gene, which may arise from a read error. This sequence joins TRBV5-1 and TRBJ2-6, with D maybe TRBD2 (6 bases). The CDR3 length is 14 residues. CDR1 is SGHRS and CDR2 is YFSETQ in the germline V gene. CDR3 in DNA: TGCGCCACCCTTCGGGACTCTGGGGCCGACGTCCTGACTTTC. It codes for CATLRDSGADVLTF.

The genes are TRBV6-4 and TRBJ1-1; D is undetermined. V was shortened by 3 bases and J by 3 bases, with 23 bases between the two germline ends. The CDR3 has 18 residues. Germline-derived CDR1 and CDR2 are MRHNA and SNTAGT. The CDR3, as DNA: TGTGCCAGCAGTGAAGGGATTGGGGTAGCTCTTCCCTACACTGAAGCTTTCTTT. Translation: CASSEGIGVALPYTEAFF.

The chain combines TRBV28 with TRBJ2-4; D call uncertain. Germline V gives CDR1 MDHEN, CDR2 SYDVKM. Trimming removed 6 bases at V and 0 bases at J, with 6 bases between. The CDR3 sequence is 13 residues long. The CDR3 DNA reads TGTGCCAGCAGCTTTCTAGCCAAAAACATTCAGTACTTC. This sequence encodes CASSFLAKNIQYF.

The J gene is TRBJ2-4, the V gene TRBV12-3 or TRBV12-4, with no clear D. The DNA end is a closer match to TRBJ2-7, so the J assignment may be wrong. The CDR3 extends over 13 amino acids. CDR3 residues: CASRLLGQDEQYF. The CDR3 DNA is TGTGCCAGCAGACTTCTTGGGCAAGACGAGCAGTACTTC.

The V call is TRBV6-2 or TRBV6-3, the J call TRBJ2-1; 9 bases are shared with TRBD2. The DNA matches TRBJ2-7 better at its end, which makes the J call doubtful. Germline assignment: CDR1 MNHEY and CDR2 SVGEGT. The CDR3 length is 15 residues. Here the CDR3 DNA reads TGTGCCAGCAGCCTCGCTAGCGGGGTGAACAATGAGCAGTACTTC. It specifies CASSLASGVNNEQYF.

The chain has TRBV6-6 and TRBJ2-3; TRBD2 aligns across 12 bases. CDR3 length: 16 residues. Germline V CDR1 and CDR2: MNHNY, SVGAGI (reference sequence). The V gene end was trimmed by 7 bases and the J gene end by 3 bases; junction bases not matched to a gene: 8. The CDR3 protein is CASIASGGVGTDTQYF. The CDR3 region has the DNA TGTGCCAGCATCGCTAGCGGGGGGGTAGGGACAGATACGCAGTATTTT.

About this clonotype: Sequence at one end of the junction differs from germline and may be a read error. The CDR3 coding sequence is TGCGCCAGCAGCCTGCTCGGACTAGCGGGGAATGGGCAGTTCTTC. It translates to CASSLLGLAGNGQFF. The chain has TRBV4-1 and TRBJ2-1, with 12 nucleotides matching TRBD2. This CDR3 is 15 amino acids long. Germline V CDR1 and CDR2: MGHRA, YSYEKL.

The chain has TRBV7-9 and TRBJ1-2; D remains ambiguous. Germline V gene sequence: CDR1 SEHNR, CDR2 FQNEAQ (reference sequence). Trimming cost V 8 bases and J 3 bases, with 16 bases left between them. This CDR3 spans 14 amino acids. CDR3 in DNA: TGTGCCAGCTCGTCTCAACCGCCGCACTATGGCTACACCTTC. It is translated as CASSSQPPHYGYTF.

There are a few counts of this clonotype. This chain links TRBV9 with TRBJ1-2; D is unresolved. V dropped 3 bases and J dropped 3 bases, with 21 bases sitting between them. The CDR3 is made up of 17 amino acids. CDR1 and CDR2 from the germline V gene are SGDLS and YYNGEE. CDR3 in DNA: TGTGCCAGCAGCGCCCATGAGGGATCCGGCGTAGACTATGGCTACACCTTC. It yields the protein CASSAHEGSGVDYGYTF.

This clonotype was picked up a small number of times. The V gene is TRBV12-3 or TRBV12-4, the J gene TRBJ1-1; D possibly corresponds to TRBD1 (6 bases). The CDR3 loop spans 12 amino acids. V lost 6 bases and J lost 5, with 10 bases in between. The CDR3 DNA is TGTGCCAGCAGCAAGAGGGGGACTGAAGCTTTCTTT. Protein sequence: CASSKRGTEAFF.

CDR3 sequence (DNA): TGTGCCAGCAGCTTCCCCAGGGGCGGGGGGCCTAGCACAGATACGCAGTATTTT. It encodes CASSFPRGGGPSTDTQYF. The rearrangement joins TRBV7-2 to TRBJ2-3; 8 bases are a match to TRBD2. This CDR3 comprises 18 residues. Germline CDR1 reads SGHTA; CDR2 reads FQGNSA. J was trimmed by 0 bases and V by 3 bases; bases with no gene match: 11.

The chain employs TRBV24-1 and TRBJ1-2; D gene unclear. Trimming stripped 9 bases from V and 3 bases from J, with 10 bases between. The germline gives CDR1 KGHDR, CDR2 SFDVKD. The CDR3 has 12 amino acids. The CDR3 loop is CATADEHYGYTF. The CDR3 DNA follows: TGTGCCACCGCTGACGAACACTATGGCTACACCTTC.

The chain uses TRBV4-3 and TRBJ1-4, with D possibly TRBD1 on 5 matching bases. The CDR3 loop spans 16 amino acids. Germline V gene lookup returns CDR1 LGHNA and CDR2 YSLEER. V lost 1 base, J lost 8 bases, and 17 bases lay in between. Written as DNA, the CDR3 is TGCGCCAGCAGCCAAGGATGGCGGCAGGGAGACGAAAAACTGTTTTTT. Translating gives CASSQGWRQGDEKLFF.

This clonotype was counted a few times. V is TRBV7-2 and J is TRBJ2-6; a possible D gene is TRBD2 (6 bases). The CDR3 sequence is 17 residues long. Germline V gene lookup returns CDR1 SGHTA and CDR2 FQGNSA. V lost 0 bases and J lost 0, with 9 bases in between. The CDR3 DNA reads TGTGCCAGCAGCTTAGCGGGACTGAGCTCTGGGGCCAACGTCCTGACTTTC. Its translation is CASSLAGLSSGANVLTF.

The V gene is TRBV4-3, the J gene TRBJ2-3; the D gene could be TRBD1 or TRBD2 (5 bases each). Germline lookup yields CDR1 LGHNA and CDR2 YSLEER. With 3 bases removed from V and 0 bases from J, the gap between germline ends came to 13 bases. The CDR3 has 16 residues. The chain's CDR3 is CASSHVWDRSTDTQYF. CDR3 bases: TGCGCCAGCAGCCACGTGTGGGACCGGAGCACAGATACGCAGTATTTT.

This clonotype was detected only a few times. The chain recombines TRBV20-1 with TRBJ2-1; the D gene is possibly TRBD2 (6 bases). Per the germline V gene, CDR1 is DFQATT and CDR2 is SNEGSKA (reference sequence). The CDR3 spans 14 residues. V gave up 0 bases and J gave up 7 bases, with 13 bases separating them. CDR3 nucleotide sequence: TGCAGTGCTAGAGATCTCGGACTACGAAATGAGCAGTTCTTC. This gives the protein CSARDLGLRNEQFF.

This clonotype was seen ten or more times. The chain is built from TRBV29-1 and TRBJ2-6, with 7 positions matching TRBD1. Per germline, CDR1 SQVTM and CDR2 ANQGSEA. This CDR3 is built from 15 residues. The junction had 5 bases not matched to a gene; V was cut back by 6 bases and J by 0 bases. The CDR3 region is CSVQTGSSGANVLTF. The DNA for the CDR3 is TGCAGCGTCCAGACAGGGTCCTCTGGGGCCAACGTCCTGACTTTC.

This clonotype has ten or more counts. This sequence joins TRBV20-1 and TRBJ2-1; 11 nucleotides agree with TRBD2. The V segment lost 5 bases and the J segment 8 bases; nucleotides outside the gene matches: 14. From germline, CDR1 is DFQATT and CDR2 SNEGSKA (reference sequence). There are 16 residues in the CDR3. This chain's CDR3 is CSAPDPTSGVTDEQFF. As DNA, the CDR3 is TGCAGTGCTCCCGACCCGACTAGCGGGGTAACGGATGAGCAGTTCTTC.

The chain links TRBV7-9 to TRBJ1-2, with a weak D call TRBD1 (5 bases). CDR1 and CDR2 (germline): SEHNR, FQNEAQ (reference sequence). V was shortened by 5 bases and J by 2 bases, with 18 bases between the two germline ends. The CDR3 sequence is 16 residues long. The CDR3 loop reads CASSLPRGRVNYGYTF. CDR3 DNA sequence: TGTGCCAGCAGCCTACCCCGAGGCAGGGTAAACTATGGCTACACCTTC. Based on the CDR3 plus reference TRBV7-9 and TRBJ1-2, the full variable domain is DTGVSQNPRHKITKRGQNVTFRCDPISEHNRLYWYRQTLGQGPEFLTYFQNEAQLEKSRLLSDRFSAERPKGSFSTLEIQRTEQGDSAMYLCASSLPRGRVNYGYTFGSGTRLTVV.

V gene TRBV29-1 combines with J gene TRBJ1-1; 9 nucleotides match TRBD1. Germline V CDR1 and CDR2: SQVTM, ANQGSEA. Germline trimming cut 6 bases from V and 9 bases from J; bases unmatched to any gene: 11. This CDR3 comprises 13 residues. CDR3 region: CSVDPGQGQKAFF. The CDR3 bases are TGCAGCGTGGATCCTGGACAGGGGCAAAAAGCTTTCTTT.

CDR3 bases: TGTGCCAGCTCCGACCCCAGCGTGACAGATACGCAGTATTTT. Its protein is CASSDPSVTDTQYF. The J gene is TRBJ2-3, the V gene TRBV28, with unresolved D. Per germline, CDR1 MDHEN and CDR2 SYDVKM. Trimming removed 8 bases at V and 3 bases at J, with 15 bases between. The CDR3 covers 14 residues.

The gene calls are TRBV10-3 and TRBJ2-5; D is ambiguous. The CDR3 has 13 residues. Looked up from germline, CDR1 is ENHRY and CDR2 is SYGVKD. Trimming took 3 bases from V and 0 from J, leaving 5 bases between them. CDR3 protein: CAISEGNQETQYF. The CDR3 bases are TGTGCCATCAGTGAAGGCAACCAAGAGACCCAGTACTTC.

The genes are TRBV5-1 and TRBJ2-2; D call uncertain. Germline assignment: CDR1 SGHRS and CDR2 YFSETQ. With 2 bases removed from V and 0 bases from J, the gap between germline ends came to 5 bases. This CDR3 spans 14 amino acids. CDR3 loop: CASSFYPNTGELFF. CDR3 nucleotides: TGCGCCAGCAGCTTCTACCCGAACACCGGGGAGCTGTTTTTT.

The chain is built from TRBV6-2 or TRBV6-3 and TRBJ2-1, with 9 bases matching TRBD2. V shed 0 bases and J 3 bases; nucleotides not matched to a gene: 9. The CDR3 totals 18 residues. Germline-derived CDR1 and CDR2 are MNHEY and SVGEGT. The CDR3 sequence is CASSYSIAGAEYYNEQFF. CDR3 coding DNA: TGTGCCAGCAGTTACTCTATAGCGGGGGCCGAGTACTACAATGAGCAGTTCTTC.

In its sample, this clonotype was seen a few times. J is TRBJ2-5 and V is TRBV20-1; 14 bases map to TRBD2. CDR3 size: 15 residues. Germline CDR1 is DFQATT and CDR2 is SNEGSKA (reference sequence). Unmatched junction bases numbered 5, after V lost 2 bases and J lost 6 bases. CDR3 sequence: CSARLGTSGGQTQYF. The CDR3 DNA sequence: TGCAGTGCTAGACTCGGGACTAGCGGGGGACAGACCCAGTACTTC.

This clonotype was seen more than once but under ten times. The chain uses TRBV2 and TRBJ2-7, with D perhaps TRBD2 (6 bases). This CDR3 has 13 residues. With 6 bases removed from V and 2 bases from J, the gap between germline ends came to 11 bases. From germline, CDR1 is SNHLY and CDR2 FYNNEI. This CDR3 is CASRNGGTYEQYF. For the CDR3, the DNA is TGTGCCAGCAGGAATGGCGGGACCTACGAGCAGTACTTC.